This T cell receptor beta chain was sequenced during a study of blood T cell repertoires in COVID-19. The V gene lost 4 bases and the J gene lost 4 bases, with 10 bases spanning the gap. CDR3 length equals 13 residues. Germline values: CDR1 MNHEY, CDR2 SMNVEV (reference sequence). Sequencing was performed with immunoSEQ multiplex PCR; in TCRdb, only in-frame clones are kept and a portion is missing. Of 450,000 to 500,000 clones listed, 80% to 90% are singletons. The rearrangement links TRBV27 to TRBJ1-2; no definite D call. The sequence was obtained from a human donor in a cohort sampled during active COVID-19. Input material: peripheral blood. The CDR3 sequence is CASSSGFSYGYTF. The CDR3 DNA follows: TGTGCCAGCAGTTCGGGATTCTCCTATGGCTACACCTTC.